This paragraph reports one TCR beta chain. The data are from a study of CD8+ T cells in alopecia areata. The CDR3 covers 14 residues. V shed 4 bases, J shed 7 bases, and the junction held 7 bases outside the gene matches. Germline CDR1 SQVTM, CDR2 ANQGSEA. Following extraction, RNA underwent reverse transcription to cDNA, which served as the sequencing template. Assay used: immunoSEQ multiplex PCR; TCRdb lists only in-frame clones, some missing. This sample has about 210,000 clones, with 55% to 70% found just once. The sample's treatment: oral pan-JAK inhibitor, 5-10 mg twice daily. The sequenced sample was CD4+ T cells sorted from blood, obtained at week 4, from a patient treated with tofacitinib. This chain links TRBV29-1 with TRBJ1-6; TRBD1 matches at 7 bases. The sequence derives from a human donor with alopecia areata. CDR3: CSVAEGQQNSPLHF. For the CDR3, the DNA is TGCAGCGTTGCCGAGGGACAGCAAAATTCACCCCTCCACTTT.